These 32 T cell receptor beta chains share one sample of origin, sequenced in a study of cytomegalovirus exposure and HLA in healthy donors. The PCR made use of 60 Vbeta and 13 Jbeta primers. TCRdb keeps only in-frame clones here, not all; method: immunoSEQ multiplex PCR. The data show around 130,000 clones, with 8% to 9.5% seen just once and 5.5% held by the top ten. The sample comprised PBMCs. Receptors originate from a man aged 35 to 55 in good health and CMV-seronegative.

The chain is built from TRBV7-8 and TRBJ1-2, with 7 positions matching TRBD1. The CDR3 has 13 residues. V lost 5 bases to trimming and J lost 8 bases; unmatched junction nucleotides: 8. Germline V CDR1 and CDR2: SGHVS, FQNEAQ. The CDR3 reads CASSLDRVGGYTF. Here the CDR3 DNA reads TGTGCCAGCAGCCTTGACAGGGTGGGAGGCTACACCTTC.

This clone has only a few counts. The genes are TRBV11-2 and TRBJ2-7, with 7 bases aligning to TRBD1. After removal of 5 bases from V and 4 bases from J, the junction contained 8 bases not matched to a gene. The germline V gene encodes CDR1 SGHAT and CDR2 FQNNGV. This CDR3 is 14 amino acids long. DNA for the CDR3: TGTGCCAGCAGCCCCGGGACAGTTGGTTACGAGCAGTACTTC. It codes for CASSPGTVGYEQYF.

J is TRBJ2-1 and V is TRBV10-3, with 11 bases identical to TRBD2. The V and J ends lost 10 bases and 1 base, in that order; junction bases with no gene match: 6. CDR1 is ENHRY and CDR2 is SYGVKD in the germline V gene. The CDR3 extends over 15 amino acids. As DNA, the CDR3 is TGTGCCAGCCGACTAGCGGGGACGTCCTACAATGAGCAGTTCTTC. Its protein is CASRLAGTSYNEQFF.

There are a few counts of this clone. The J gene is TRBJ2-2, the V gene TRBV5-1; 7 bases are a match to TRBD2. The CDR3 sequence is 15 residues long. V gave up 2 bases and J gave up 4 bases; unmatched junction bases: 5. Germline CDR1 SGHRS, CDR2 YFSETQ. The CDR3 loop reads CASSFLAASTGELFF. The CDR3 nucleotides are TGCGCCAGCAGCTTTCTAGCGGCTAGCACCGGGGAGCTGTTTTTT.

This clone showed up just a few times. The genes are TRBV13 and TRBJ2-5; D is ambiguous. The ends were cut back, 5 bases at V and 1 base at J, with 11 bases in the middle. This CDR3 has 14 amino acids. CDR1 PRHDT and CDR2 FYEKMQ come from the germline V gene (reference sequence). In DNA form, the CDR3 reads TGTGCCAGCAGCCCCCGCGGAGCCCAAGAGACCCAGTACTTC. Translating it yields CASSPRGAQETQYF.

The chain combines TRBV27 with TRBJ2-5; D is ambiguous. The J call may be mistaken, given a closer DNA end match to TRBJ2-7. The CDR3 contains 15 residues. CDR1 is MNHEY, CDR2 SMNVEV, per germline (reference sequence). The CDR3 reads CASSRVGMRSYEQYF. The DNA of the CDR3 is TGTGCCAGCAGTCGGGTAGGAATGCGGTCCTACGAGCAGTACTTC.

This clone was counted only a few times. The V call is TRBV11-3, the J call TRBJ2-5; 7 bases fit TRBD1. The germline V gene encodes CDR1 SGHNT and CDR2 YENEEA. CDR3 length equals 13 residues. The V and J ends lost 3 bases and 4 bases, in that order; junction bases with no gene match: 2. CDR3 amino acids: CASSFYRGETQYF. The CDR3, as DNA: TGTGCCAGCAGCTTCTACAGGGGAGAGACCCAGTACTTC.

This clone was counted a few times. This sequence joins TRBV19 and TRBJ2-2; TRBD1 matches at 10 bases. Germline-derived CDR1 and CDR2 are LNHDA and SQIVND (reference sequence). The CDR3 has 15 amino acids. Trimming removed 7 bases from V and 7 bases from J; junction bases left unmatched: 9. In DNA form, the CDR3 reads TGTGCCAGTACCCCGGGACAGGGGTTTGGCGGGGAGCTGTTTTTT. Translated: CASTPGQGFGGELFF.

V is TRBV28 and J is TRBJ1-3; D gene unclear. Germline-derived CDR1 and CDR2 are MDHEN and SYDVKM. Trimming stripped 6 bases from V and 0 bases from J, with 12 bases between. This CDR3 has 15 residues. The CDR3 loop is CASSSRVSSGNTIYF. In DNA, the CDR3 is TGTGCCAGCAGCTCCCGGGTGTCCTCTGGAAACACCATATATTTT.

This clone was counted only a few times. J is TRBJ2-3 and V is TRBV5-1; 8 bases are shared with TRBD2. Germline CDR1 and CDR2: SGHRS and YFSETQ. Unmatched junction bases numbered 4, after V lost 1 base and J lost 0 bases. The CDR3 extends over 16 amino acids. The CDR3 is CASSLYSGISTDTQYF. The CDR3 DNA reads TGCGCCAGCAGCTTGTATAGCGGGATTAGCACAGATACGCAGTATTTT.

This clone was found a few times. Here the CDR3 DNA reads TGTGCCAGCAGCTTAACGGCGGGAAACATTCAGTACTTC. This gives the protein CASSLTAGNIQYF. The chain carries TRBV7-3 and TRBJ2-4; weak D call: TRBD2 (5 bases). There are 13 residues in the CDR3. Germline CDR1 is SGHTA and CDR2 is FQGTGA. The V and J ends lost 0 bases and 6 bases respectively, with 6 bases between them.

This clone was seen a handful of times. V is TRBV11-2 and J is TRBJ1-1; no clear D gene. Germline lookup yields CDR1 SGHAT and CDR2 FQNNGV. Trimming took off 5 bases at V and 0 bases at J, with 10 bases between the two ends. The CDR3 has 14 amino acids. The DNA for the CDR3 is TGTGCCAGCAGCATCCAGGCAGTGAACACTGAAGCTTTCTTT. This translates into CASSIQAVNTEAFF.

The CDR3 protein is CSVEDRGTGDEKLFF. DNA for the CDR3: TGCAGCGTTGAAGATCGAGGGACAGGGGATGAAAAACTGTTTTTT. This rearrangement joins TRBV29-1 to TRBJ1-4, with 10 bases identical to TRBD1. V trimming: 0 bases; J trimming: 6 bases; junction bases outside the gene matches: 4. The germline V gene encodes CDR1 SQVTM and CDR2 ANQGSEA. This CDR3 is built from 15 residues.

This clone was recorded a few times. CDR3 sequence: CASSLRVGGIGEKLFF. The CDR3 nucleotides read TGCGCCAGCAGCTTGAGAGTCGGGGGGATTGGAGAAAAACTGTTTTTT. The V call is TRBV5-1, the J call TRBJ1-4; a possible D gene is TRBD1 (5 bases). The CDR3 sequence is 16 residues long. Germline CDR1 is SGHRS and CDR2 is YFSETQ. The V end was cut by 1 base, the J end by 8 bases, with 18 bases between.

The chain combines TRBV6-8 with TRBJ1-2; tentatively, D is TRBD1 (5 bases). Germline V lookup: CDR1 MNHGY, CDR2 SAAAGT. This CDR3 contains 15 residues. V shed 4 bases and J shed 3 bases, with 15 bases lying between them. CDR3 nucleotide sequence: TGTGCCAGCAGTTCTTGGGGGGGGGACCACTATGGCTACACCTTC. This translates into CASSSWGGDHYGYTF.

This clone has only a few counts. This chain uses TRBV11-3 with TRBJ2-7; D might be TRBD2 (6 bases). The CDR3 consists of 13 residues. Germline V lookup: CDR1 SGHNT, CDR2 YENEEA. V shed 5 bases and J shed 7 bases, with 15 bases lying between them. This CDR3 is CASSPYPEGEQYF. DNA of the CDR3: TGTGCCAGCAGCCCTTACCCGGAGGGGGAGCAGTACTTC.

This chain connects TRBV10-1 to TRBJ2-7; 8 bases are shared with TRBD1. J lost 5 bases, V lost 5 bases, and 5 bases had no gene match. The CDR3 is 13 residues long. From germline, CDR1 is WNHNN and CDR2 SYGVQD (reference sequence). The CDR3 spells CASSTGGYDEQYF. The CDR3 region has the DNA TGCGCCAGCAGTACAGGGGGATACGACGAGCAGTACTTC.

V and J are TRBV19 and TRBJ1-2; 10 nucleotides match TRBD1. The ends lost 3 bases at V and 7 bases at J; junction bases unmatched: 5. Germline V gives CDR1 LNHDA, CDR2 SQIVND (reference sequence). The length of the CDR3 is 14 residues. The CDR3 is CASSMDRGTVGYTF. In nucleotides, the CDR3 is TGTGCCAGTAGTATGGACAGGGGGACGGTTGGCTACACCTTC. Drawing the rest from reference TRBV19 and TRBJ1-2, the complete variable domain is DGGITQSPKYLFRKEGQNVTLSCEQNLNHDAMYWYRQDPGQGLRLIYYSQIVNDFQKGDIAEGYSVSREKKESFPLTVTSAQKNPTAFYLCASSMDRGTVGYTFGSGTRLTVV.

This rearrangement joins TRBV27 to TRBJ1-6; TRBD1 is a possible D gene (5 bases). Germline V lookup: CDR1 MNHEY, CDR2 SMNVEV (reference sequence). This CDR3 is 15 amino acids long. Between the trimmed V and J ends, which lost 5 bases and 7 bases, there was a span of 15 bases. The CDR3, as DNA: TGTGCCAGCAGTCCCCTCGGGGGAGGGAATTCACCCCTCCACTTT. It specifies CASSPLGGGNSPLHF.

J is TRBJ2-3 and V is TRBV7-6, with 12 bases identical to TRBD1. The CDR3 totals 17 residues. V gave up 0 bases and J gave up 3 bases; unmatched junction bases: 4. The germline CDR1 and CDR2 sequences are SGHVS and FNYEAQ. This CDR3 is CASSLAGQGAVTDTQYF. Written as DNA, the CDR3 is TGTGCCAGCAGCTTAGCGGGACAGGGGGCTGTGACAGATACGCAGTATTTT.

The V and J genes are TRBV19 and TRBJ2-3; perhaps TRBD1 as D (7 bases). The V end was cut by 0 bases, the J end by 8 bases, with 18 bases between. Germline V CDR1 and CDR2: LNHDA, SQIVND (reference sequence). The CDR3 spans 16 residues. This chain's CDR3 is CASSIDQGGMGGTQYF. DNA for the CDR3: TGTGCCAGTAGTATAGATCAGGGGGGAATGGGGGGTACGCAGTATTTT.

The chain links TRBV19 to TRBJ1-1, with 8 bases matching TRBD1. Germline assignment: CDR1 LNHDA and CDR2 SQIVND (reference sequence). The CDR3 contains 17 residues. Germline trimming cut 1 base from V and 4 bases from J; bases unmatched to any gene: 11. The DNA for the CDR3 is TGTGCCAGTAGTATAGTCGGGCAGGGGGCTGGCGGCACTGAAGCTTTCTTT. Its protein is CASSIVGQGAGGTEAFF.

This clone has just a few counts. This chain connects TRBV30 to TRBJ1-2; possible D gene TRBD1, 6 bases. V dropped 0 bases and J dropped 6 bases, with 17 bases sitting between them. CDR3 length: 15 residues. Germline V CDR1 and CDR2: GTSNPN, SVGIG (reference sequence). CDR3 DNA sequence: TGTGCCTGGAGTGTGTCAGGGGCTTCGAGCAATGGCTACACCTTC. Its translation: CAWSVSGASSNGYTF.

This clone was seen more than once but under ten times. V and J are TRBV11-2 and TRBJ1-3, with D tentatively TRBD1 (6 bases). Trimming shortened V by 4 bases and J by 4 bases, and 17 bases separated the two germline ends. Germline V gene lookup returns CDR1 SGHAT and CDR2 FQNNGV. This CDR3 has 16 residues. The CDR3 nucleotides read TGTGCCAGCAGCTCCCTTAGGGGGGGGTCCGGAAACACCATATATTTT. Amino acids: CASSSLRGGSGNTIYF.

The chain recombines TRBV19 with TRBJ1-4; D is perhaps TRBD1 (6 bases). The CDR3 runs to 13 residues. Trimming took 5 bases from V and 8 from J, leaving 12 bases between them. Germline V gene sequence: CDR1 LNHDA, CDR2 SQIVND (reference sequence). This chain's CDR3 is CASSPTGSEKLFF. In DNA, the CDR3 is TGTGCCAGTAGTCCGACAGGAAGCGAAAAACTGTTTTTT.

The sample holds a few counts of this clone. The chain is built from TRBV27 and TRBJ2-7, with TRBD1 matching 11 bases. With 3 bases clipped from V and 4 bases from J, the junction kept 5 bases outside the gene matches. This CDR3 is built from 15 residues. The germline V gene encodes CDR1 MNHEY and CDR2 SMNVEV (reference sequence). The CDR3 DNA sequence: TGTGCCAGCAGTTTGAGTGGGACAGGGGGTTACGAGCAGTACTTC. Amino acid sequence: CASSLSGTGGYEQYF.

This clone was found a few times. This chain uses TRBV5-4 with TRBJ2-7, with 9 bases lining up with TRBD1. Germline-derived CDR1 and CDR2 are SGHNT and YYREEE (reference sequence). The ends lost 4 bases at V and 3 bases at J; junction bases unmatched: 8. CDR3 length: 15 amino acids. CDR3 loop: CASSQIDRGSYEQYF. The CDR3 bases are TGTGCCAGCAGCCAGATCGACAGGGGGAGCTACGAGCAGTACTTC.

With regard to this clone: It is likely a read error, because the conserved phenylalanine at the end of the CDR3 is missing. The rearrangement uses TRBV4-1 and TRBJ1-1; no definite D call. The V gene's germline CDR1 is MGHRA and CDR2 YSYEKL. The V and J ends lost 3 bases and 5 bases respectively, with 16 bases between them. This CDR3 spans 15 amino acids. The CDR3 spells CASSHSQRGKTEAFL. The CDR3 nucleotides read TGCGCCAGCAGCCATAGTCAGAGAGGGAAAACTGAAGCTTTCTTG.

The table lists this clone with a few counts. The chain is built from TRBV2 and TRBJ1-5; unclear D gene. CDR1 is SNHLY and CDR2 is FYNNEI in the germline V gene. V lost 1 base, J lost 4 bases, and 11 bases lay in between. This CDR3 is 15 amino acids long. CDR3 sequence reads: CASSEGWRQNQPQHF. The CDR3 region has the DNA TGTGCCAGCAGTGAAGGATGGCGGCAGAATCAGCCCCAGCATTTT.

This clone was observed a handful of times. The J gene is TRBJ1-5, the V gene TRBV19; 9 bases agree with TRBD1. The germline gives CDR1 LNHDA, CDR2 SQIVND (reference sequence). V was clipped by 5 bases and J by 6 bases; unmatched bases: 8. CDR3 length: 15 residues. DNA of the CDR3: TGTGCCAGTAGTCTTACGGGACAGGGAATTCAGCCCCAGCATTTT. Amino acid sequence: CASSLTGQGIQPQHF. The entire variable domain, with the rest obtained from reference TRBV19 and TRBJ1-5, is as follows: DGGITQSPKYLFRKEGQNVTLSCEQNLNHDAMYWYRQDPGQGLRLIYYSQIVNDFQKGDIAEGYSVSREKKESFPLTVTSAQKNPTAFYLCASSLTGQGIQPQHFGDGTRLSIL.

This clone was counted a few times. The chain recombines TRBV11-1 with TRBJ2-3; TRBD2 matches 11 bases. V was pared by 3 bases and J by 2 bases, with 13 bases of the junction left unmatched. Germline V gives CDR1 SGHAT, CDR2 FQDESV (reference sequence). CDR3 length: 19 residues. The CDR3 loop reads CASSFDLAGGLTVTDTQYF. Here the CDR3 DNA reads TGTGCCAGCAGCTTTGATCTAGCGGGGGGACTTACTGTCACAGATACGCAGTATTTT.

The chain recombines TRBV11-2 with TRBJ2-4; TRBD1 matches 8 bases. This CDR3 comprises 14 residues. Trimming removed 1 base from V and 6 bases from J; junction bases left unmatched: 2. Germline V gene sequence: CDR1 SGHAT, CDR2 FQNNGV. The CDR3 nucleotides are TGTGCCAGCAGCTTAGGGGACAGGACAAACATTCAGTACTTC. Translating it yields CASSLGDRTNIQYF. Together with reference TRBV11-2 and TRBJ2-4, the CDR3 gives the full variable domain: EAGVAQSPRYKIIEKRQSVAFWCNPISGHATLYWYQQILGQGPKLLIQFQNNGVVDDSQLPKDRFSAERLKGVDSTLKIQPAKLEDSAVYLCASSLGDRTNIQYFGAGTRLSVL.